The text below deals with one TCR beta chain. CDR1 SEHNR and CDR2 FQNEAQ come from the germline V gene (reference sequence). The CDR3 length is 15 residues. The ends lost 8 bases at V and 3 bases at J; junction bases unmatched: 10. The data stem from a study of blood T cell repertoires in COVID-19. Looking at the study overall: The United States, Italy and Spain provided the acute and convalescent COVID-19 samples.

Under the authors' procedure: Researchers report that nucleated cell counts were estimated from reference gene primer amplification. TCRdb keeps only in-frame clones here, not all; method: immunoSEQ multiplex PCR. D and trimming were read from the DNA, whereas the V and J calls and clone size are those reported in that table. The sample comprises under 250,000 clones, roughly 84% of which are singletons, and about 3.9% rests with the top ten. This chain links TRBV7-9 with TRBJ2-1; 7 bases fit TRBD1. The sample was peripheral blood. The clonotype was recovered from a woman aged 80 or older with acute or convalescent COVID-19. CDR3 DNA: TGTGCCAGCCGAGGAGAGGACAGGCTCTACAATGAGCAGTTCTTC. It is translated as CASRGEDRLYNEQFF. Combining the CDR3 with reference TRBV7-9 and TRBJ2-1 gives the whole variable domain DTGVSQNPRHKITKRGQNVTFRCDPISEHNRLYWYRQTLGQGPEFLTYFQNEAQLEKSRLLSDRFSAERPKGSFSTLEIQRTEQGDSAMYLCASRGEDRLYNEQFFGPGTRLTVL.